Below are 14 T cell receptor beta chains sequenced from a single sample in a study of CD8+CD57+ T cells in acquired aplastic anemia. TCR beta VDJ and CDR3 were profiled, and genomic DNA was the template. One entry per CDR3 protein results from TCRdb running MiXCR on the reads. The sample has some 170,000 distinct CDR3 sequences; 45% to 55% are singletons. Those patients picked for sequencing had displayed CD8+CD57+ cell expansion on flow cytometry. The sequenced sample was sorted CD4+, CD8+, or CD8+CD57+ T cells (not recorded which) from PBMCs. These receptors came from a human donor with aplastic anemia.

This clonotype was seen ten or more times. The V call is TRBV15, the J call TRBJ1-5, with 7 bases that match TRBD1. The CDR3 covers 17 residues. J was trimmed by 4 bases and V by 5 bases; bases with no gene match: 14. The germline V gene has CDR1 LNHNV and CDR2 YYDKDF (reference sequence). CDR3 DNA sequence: TGTGCCACCAGCCGACTTTTACCGGGACAGTCTAATCAGCCCCAGCATTTT. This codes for CATSRLLPGQSNQPQHF.

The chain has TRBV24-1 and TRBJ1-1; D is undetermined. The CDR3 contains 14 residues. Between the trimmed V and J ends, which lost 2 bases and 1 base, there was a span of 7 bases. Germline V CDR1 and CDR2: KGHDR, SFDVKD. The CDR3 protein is CATSDSGWNTEAFF. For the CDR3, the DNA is TGTGCCACCAGTGATTCGGGCTGGAACACTGAAGCTTTCTTT.

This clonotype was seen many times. The CDR3 nucleotides are TGTGCCAGCAGTGAAGGGAGCAATCAGCCCCAGCATTTT. As protein: CASSEGSNQPQHF. The genes are TRBV6-4 and TRBJ1-5; D uncertain. The germline V gene encodes CDR1 MRHNA and CDR2 SNTAGT. V gave up 3 bases and J gave up 1 base, with 4 bases separating them. This CDR3 is 13 amino acids long.

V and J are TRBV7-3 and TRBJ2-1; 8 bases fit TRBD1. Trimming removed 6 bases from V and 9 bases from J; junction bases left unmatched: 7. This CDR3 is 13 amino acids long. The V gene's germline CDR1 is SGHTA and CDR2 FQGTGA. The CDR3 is CASSTRDRSEQFF. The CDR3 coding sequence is TGTGCCAGCAGTACCCGGGACAGGAGTGAGCAGTTCTTC.

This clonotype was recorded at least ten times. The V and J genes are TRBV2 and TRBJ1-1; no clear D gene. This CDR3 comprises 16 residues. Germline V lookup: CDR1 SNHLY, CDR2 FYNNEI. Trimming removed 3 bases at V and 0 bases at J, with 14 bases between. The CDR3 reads CASSERRRVMNTEAFF. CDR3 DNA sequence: TGTGCCAGCAGTGAGAGGCGCAGAGTCATGAACACTGAAGCTTTCTTT.

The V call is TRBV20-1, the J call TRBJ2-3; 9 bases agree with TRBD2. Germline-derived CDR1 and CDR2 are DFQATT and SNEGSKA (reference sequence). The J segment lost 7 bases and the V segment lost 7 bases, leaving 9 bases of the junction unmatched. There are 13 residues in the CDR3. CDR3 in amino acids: CSGEVAGANTQYF. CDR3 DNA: TGCAGTGGGGAGGTAGCGGGGGCAAATACGCAGTATTTT.

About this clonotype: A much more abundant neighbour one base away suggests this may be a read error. The CDR3 coding sequence is TGTGCCAGCTCACCTGGACAGGTCTACGAGCAGCACTTC. This sequence encodes CASSPGQVYEQHF. The genes are TRBV18 and TRBJ2-7; 7 bases line up with TRBD1. This CDR3 has 13 residues. Germline CDR1 KGHSH, CDR2 LQKENI.

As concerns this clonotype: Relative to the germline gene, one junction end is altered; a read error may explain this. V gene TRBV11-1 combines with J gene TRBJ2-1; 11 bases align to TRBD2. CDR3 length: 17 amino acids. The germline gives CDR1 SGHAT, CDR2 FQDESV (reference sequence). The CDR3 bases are TGTGCCAGCAGTTTAGCGGGGGGGATTTCTTTTAACTATGAGCAGTTCTTC. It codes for CASSLAGGISFNYEQFF.

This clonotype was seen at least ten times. DNA of the CDR3: TGCGCCAGCAGCCAGGAGACAGGAAGGTGGTCCTATGGCTACACCTTC. The encoded protein is CASSQETGRWSYGYTF. The rearrangement joins TRBV4-3 to TRBJ1-2; D possibly corresponds to TRBD1 (6 bases). Trimming removed 3 bases at V and 4 bases at J, with 18 bases between. CDR1 is LGHNA and CDR2 is YSLEER in the germline V gene. The CDR3 extends over 16 amino acids.

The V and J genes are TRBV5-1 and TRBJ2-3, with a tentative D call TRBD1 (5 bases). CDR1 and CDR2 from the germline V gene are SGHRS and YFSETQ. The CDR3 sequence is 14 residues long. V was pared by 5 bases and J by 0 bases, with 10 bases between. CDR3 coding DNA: TGCGCCAGCAGAGGGGTTAGGAGCACAGATACGCAGTATTTT. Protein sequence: CASRGVRSTDTQYF.

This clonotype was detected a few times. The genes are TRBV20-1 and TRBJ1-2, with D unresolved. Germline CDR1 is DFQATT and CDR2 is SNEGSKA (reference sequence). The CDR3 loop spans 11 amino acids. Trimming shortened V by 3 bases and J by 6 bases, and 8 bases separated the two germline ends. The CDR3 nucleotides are TGCAGTGCTAGCGACATAAATGGCTACACCTTC. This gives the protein CSASDINGYTF.

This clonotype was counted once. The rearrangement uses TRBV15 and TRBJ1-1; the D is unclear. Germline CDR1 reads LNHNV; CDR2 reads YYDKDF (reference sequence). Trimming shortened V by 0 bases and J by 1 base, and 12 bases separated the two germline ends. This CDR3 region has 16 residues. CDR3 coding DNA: TGTGCCACCAGCAGAGATCGGGAAGGGCCGAACACTGAAGCTTTCTTT. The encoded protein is CATSRDREGPNTEAFF.

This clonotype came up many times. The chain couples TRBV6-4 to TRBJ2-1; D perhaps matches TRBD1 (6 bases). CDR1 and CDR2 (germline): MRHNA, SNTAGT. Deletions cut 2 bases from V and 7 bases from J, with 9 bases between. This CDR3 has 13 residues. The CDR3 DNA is TGTGCCAGCAGTGACACGACAGGTAATGAGCAGTTCTTC. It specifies CASSDTTGNEQFF.

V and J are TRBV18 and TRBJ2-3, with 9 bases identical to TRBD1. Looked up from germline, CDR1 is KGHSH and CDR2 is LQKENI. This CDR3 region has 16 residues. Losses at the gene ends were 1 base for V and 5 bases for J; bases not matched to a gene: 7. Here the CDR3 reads CASSPRTGEVRDTQYF. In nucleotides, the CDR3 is TGTGCCAGCTCACCACGGACAGGGGAAGTGAGAGATACGCAGTATTTT.